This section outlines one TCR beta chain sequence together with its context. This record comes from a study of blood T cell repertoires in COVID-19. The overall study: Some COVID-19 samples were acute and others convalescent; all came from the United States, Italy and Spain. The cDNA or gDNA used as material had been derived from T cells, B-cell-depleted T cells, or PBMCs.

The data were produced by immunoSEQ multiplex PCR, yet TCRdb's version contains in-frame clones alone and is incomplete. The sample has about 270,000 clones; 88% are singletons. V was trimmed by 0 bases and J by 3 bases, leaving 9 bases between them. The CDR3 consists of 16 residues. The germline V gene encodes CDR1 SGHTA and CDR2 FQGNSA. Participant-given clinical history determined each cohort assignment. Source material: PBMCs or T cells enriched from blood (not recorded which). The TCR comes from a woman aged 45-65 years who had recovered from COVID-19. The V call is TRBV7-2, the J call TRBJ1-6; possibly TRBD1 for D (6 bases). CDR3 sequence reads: CASSLARDIYNSPLHF. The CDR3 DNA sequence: TGTGCCAGCAGCTTAGCCCGGGACATCTATAATTCACCCCTCCACTTT.